This T cell receptor beta chain is drawn from a study of tumour-infiltrating T cells in Burkitt lymphoma. Background on the study: Survival, overall and progression-free, tracked with productive clonality.

By frequency in the sample, this clone is medium-sized. The CDR3 totals 16 residues. Measured with immunoSEQ multiplex PCR; TCRdb has only the in-frame clones, and not every one. The table lists roughly 15,000 clones, 75% of them singletons, with roughly 7% in the top ten. This clonotype was obtained from a human donor with diffuse large B-cell lymphoma. The chain uses TRBV21-1 and TRBJ2-1; no check of the table's D call, TRBD2, against the DNA was made. TRBV21-1 is labeled a pseudogene. What was sequenced was tumor tissue. The CDR3 protein is CASSQRGGGSYNEQFF. The CDR3 DNA follows: TGTGCCAGCAGCCAGCGGGGGGGTGGGTCCTACAATGAGCAGTTCTTC.